The 10 T cell receptor beta chains reported below all come from one sample, sequenced in a study of PD-1 blockade in mismatch repair-deficient tumors. Assay used: immunoSEQ multiplex PCR; TCRdb lists only in-frame clones, some missing. The repertoire consists of roughly 50,000 clones, with around 73% occurring once and the leading ten covering about 3.1%. The source was peripheral blood, collected 4 weeks after starting pembrolizumab. Every receptor here comes from an adult with mismatch repair-deficient cancer.

V is TRBV2 and J is TRBJ2-1, with D possibly TRBD2 on 6 matching bases. Germline V gene sequence: CDR1 SNHLY, CDR2 FYNNEI. CDR3 size: 14 residues. The ends were cut back, 2 bases at V and 7 bases at J, with 12 bases in the middle. CDR3 in amino acids: CASSELGGVNEQFF. The CDR3 DNA follows: TGTGCCAGCAGTGAACTGGGCGGGGTGAATGAGCAGTTCTTC.

This clone was seen only a few times. The chain links TRBV7-8 to TRBJ2-3; D remains unclear. The V gene's germline CDR1 is SGHVS and CDR2 FQNEAQ. The CDR3 consists of 12 residues. Trimming shortened V by 5 bases and J by 2 bases, and 5 bases separated the two germline ends. CDR3 DNA: TGTGCCAGCAGCCGCTTCACAGATACGCAGTATTTT. Protein product: CASSRFTDTQYF.

In the case of this clone: Other DNA sequences from this sample encode an identical CDR3 as well. The CDR3 coding sequence is TGTGCCAGCAGCTTAGGAGGTAGCGGGGGCACCTACGAGCAGTACTTC. It yields the protein CASSLGGSGGTYEQYF. This rearrangement joins TRBV7-9 to TRBJ2-7; TRBD2 aligns across 9 bases. V gave up 1 base and J gave up 2 bases; unmatched junction bases: 6. The CDR3 contains 16 residues. The germline V gene has CDR1 SEHNR and CDR2 FQNEAQ (reference sequence).

This chain joins TRBV27 and TRBJ1-1; D is ambiguous. Between the trimmed V and J ends, which lost 0 bases and 5 bases, there was a span of 7 bases. The CDR3 sequence is 13 residues long. The germline V gene encodes CDR1 MNHEY and CDR2 SMNVEV (reference sequence). The CDR3 loop reads CASSLSRRTEAFF. CDR3 sequence (DNA): TGTGCCAGCAGTTTATCGAGGAGAACTGAAGCTTTCTTT.

This rearrangement joins TRBV7-9 to TRBJ2-4; 12 bases match TRBD2. Germline trimming cut 8 bases from V and 7 bases from J; bases unmatched to any gene: 6. There are 14 residues in the CDR3. Germline V gives CDR1 SEHNR, CDR2 FQNEAQ (reference sequence). The CDR3 DNA reads as TGTGCCAGCGGGCTAGCGGGAGGGCTCAACATTCAGTACTTC. This codes for CASGLAGGLNIQYF.

This sequence joins TRBV7-9 and TRBJ2-3, with unresolved D. Germline lookup yields CDR1 SEHNR and CDR2 FQNEAQ (reference sequence). This CDR3 has 12 residues. V shed 4 bases and J shed 2 bases, with 4 bases lying between them. The CDR3 sequence is CASSSSTDTQYF. In nucleotides, the CDR3 is TGTGCCAGCAGCTCTTCCACAGATACGCAGTATTTT.

V gene TRBV13 combines with J gene TRBJ2-2; a possible D gene is TRBD2 (6 bases). The CDR3 totals 14 residues. V lost 3 bases to trimming and J lost 1 base, with 6 bases between them. Per the germline V gene, CDR1 is PRHDT and CDR2 is FYEKMQ (reference sequence). The CDR3 loop is CASSLRGNTGELFF. CDR3 DNA: TGTGCCAGCAGCTTGCGGGGGAACACCGGGGAGCTGTTTTTT.

The chain is built from TRBV6-5 and TRBJ2-3; either TRBD1 or TRBD2 may supply D (5 bases each). Per germline, CDR1 MNHEY and CDR2 SVGAGI. The CDR3 runs to 14 residues. V was clipped by 4 bases and J by 3 bases, with 11 bases between them. The CDR3 sequence: CASSSGTSTDTQYF. The CDR3 region has the DNA TGTGCCAGCAGTTCCGGGACGAGTACAGATACGCAGTATTTT.

The V gene is TRBV4-2, the J gene TRBJ2-7, with 12 positions matching TRBD2. The CDR3 is made up of 15 amino acids. CDR1 LGHNA and CDR2 YNFKEQ come from the germline V gene. The junction had 8 bases not matched to a gene; V was cut back by 6 bases and J by 5 bases. The CDR3 DNA is TGTGCCAGCAGTCTGAGGACTAGCGGGATGCACGAGCAGTACTTC. The encoded protein is CASSLRTSGMHEQYF.

This CDR3 reads CASSGGEGQPQHF. In DNA, the CDR3 is TGTGCCAGTAGTGGAGGGGAAGGTCAGCCCCAGCATTTT. The rearrangement links TRBV19 to TRBJ1-5; D possibly corresponds to TRBD1 (5 bases). Trimming took 5 bases from V and 6 from J, leaving 11 bases between them. The CDR3 is 13 residues long. Germline CDR1 is LNHDA and CDR2 is SQIVND (reference sequence).